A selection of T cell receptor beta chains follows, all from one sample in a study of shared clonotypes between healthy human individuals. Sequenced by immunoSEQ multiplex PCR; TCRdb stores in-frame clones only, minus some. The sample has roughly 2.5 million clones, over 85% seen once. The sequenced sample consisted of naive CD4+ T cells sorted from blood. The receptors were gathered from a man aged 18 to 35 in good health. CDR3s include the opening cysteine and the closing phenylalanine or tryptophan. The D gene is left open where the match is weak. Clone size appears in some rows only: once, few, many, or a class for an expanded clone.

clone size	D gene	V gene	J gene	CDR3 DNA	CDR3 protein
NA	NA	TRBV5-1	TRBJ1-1	TGCGCCAGCAGCTTGGGGCAGGGTTGGACTGAAGCTTTCTTT	CASSLGQGWTEAFF
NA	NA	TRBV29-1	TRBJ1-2	TGCAGCGCTCTCACCCCCCCGGGTAACTATGGCTACACCTTC	CSALTPPGNYGYTF
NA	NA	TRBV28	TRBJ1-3	TGTGCCATTTCTCCCGGGTTGTTCTCTGGAAACACCATATATTTT	CAISPGLFSGNTIYF
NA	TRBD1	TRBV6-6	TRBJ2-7	TGTGCCAGCAGTACAGGGGGCTACGAGCAGTACTTC	CASSTGGYEQYF
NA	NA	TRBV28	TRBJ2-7	TGTGCCAGCAGTTTATTCTGGGGGGGGACAGTCTACGAGCAGTACTTC	CASSLFWGGTVYEQYF
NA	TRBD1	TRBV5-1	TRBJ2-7	TGCGCCAGCAGCTTGGTACAGGGGAACCACGAGCAGTACTTC	CASSLVQGNHEQYF
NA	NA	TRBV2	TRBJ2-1	TGTGCCAGCAGTCAGTGGGATGAGCAGTTCTTC	CASSQWDEQFF
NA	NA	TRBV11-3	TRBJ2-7	TGTGCCAGCAGCTTGGGTACGGGACGATCGAACAACGAGCAGTACTTC	CASSLGTGRSNNEQYF
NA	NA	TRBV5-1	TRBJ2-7	TGCGCCAGCAGCTTGGAACTAGCTTTCTACGAGCAGTACTTC	CASSLELAFYEQYF
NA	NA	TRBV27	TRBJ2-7	TGTGCCAGCAGTCGGGGCCGGCGGTGGACTTCCTACGAGCAGTACTTC	CASSRGRRWTSYEQYF
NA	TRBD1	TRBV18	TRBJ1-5	TGTGCCAGCTCACTATTCGAGACAGGGGGCTCTCAGCCCCAGCATTTT	CASSLFETGGSQPQHF
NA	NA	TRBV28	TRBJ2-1	TGTGCCAGCAGTTTAATACCTACCCCCTCCTACAATGAGCAGTTCTTC	CASSLIPTPSYNEQFF
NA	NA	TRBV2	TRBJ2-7	TGTGCCAGCAGTGTAACAGGGTTGACCTACGAGCAGTACTTC	CASSVTGLTYEQYF
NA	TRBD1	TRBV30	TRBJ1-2	TGTGCCTGGGGCACAGGGGTGGATGGCTACACCTTC	CAWGTGVDGYTF
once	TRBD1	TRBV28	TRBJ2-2	TGTGCCAGCTGGACAGGGTGGGACACCGGGGAGCTGTTTTTT	CASWTGWDTGELFF
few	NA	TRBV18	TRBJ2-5	TGTGCCAGCTCACCTGGACTCCAAGAGACCCAGTACTTC	CASSPGLQETQYF
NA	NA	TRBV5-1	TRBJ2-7	TGCGCCAGCAGCTTGGGGGCCCCCCTTATGAAGTACGAGCAGTACTTC	CASSLGAPLMKYEQYF
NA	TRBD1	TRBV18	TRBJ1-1	TGTGCCAGCTCACCTACCGGGACAGGGACCACTGAAGCTTTCTTT	CASSPTGTGTTEAFF
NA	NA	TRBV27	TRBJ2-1	TGTGCCAGCAGTTCGGTGGACAATGAGCAGTTCTTC	CASSSVDNEQFF
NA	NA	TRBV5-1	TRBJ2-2	TGCGCCAGCAGACCTGACGCTATCGGGGAGCTGTTTTTT	CASRPDAIGELFF
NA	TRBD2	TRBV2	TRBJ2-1	TGTGCCAGCAGTGAATTCGGTCTAGCGGGGAACAATGAGCAGTTCTTC	CASSEFGLAGNNEQFF
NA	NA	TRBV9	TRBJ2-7	TGTGCCAGCAGCCCTCGAGGGTGGGGCGAGCAGTACTTC	CASSPRGWGEQYF
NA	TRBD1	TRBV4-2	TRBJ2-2	TGTGCCAGCAGCCAAGCTTTGGGGACAGGGGACACCGGGGAGCTGTTTTTT	CASSQALGTGDTGELFF
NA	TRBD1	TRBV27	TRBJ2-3	TGTGCCAGCAGCTGGGGACAGGGGGATACGCAGTATTTT	CASSWGQGDTQYF
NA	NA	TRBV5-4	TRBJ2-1	TGTGCCAGCAGCTTGGGGGCCGGCGGGGGCCCGATTAATGAGCAGTTCTTC	CASSLGAGGGPINEQFF
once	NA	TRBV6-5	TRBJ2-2	TGTGCCAGCACCAGCAATGGGGGTACCGGGGAGCTGTTTTTT	CASTSNGGTGELFF
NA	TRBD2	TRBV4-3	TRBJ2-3	TGCGCCAGCAGCCAATTGGGACTACTAGGGGCGCGGGAGACCGGTACGCAGTATTTT	CASSQLGLLGARETGTQYF
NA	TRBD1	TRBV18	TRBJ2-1	TGTGCCAGCTCACCGGACAGGGGGGTCAATGAGCAGTTCTTC	CASSPDRGVNEQFF
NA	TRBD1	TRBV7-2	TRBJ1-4	TGTGCCAGCAGCTTCTTCCGGGACAGGTCCGCCCGAGGTGAAAAACTGTTTTTT	CASSFFRDRSARGEKLFF
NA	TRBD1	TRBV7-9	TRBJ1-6	TGTGCCAGCAGATGGACAGGCACCCAACACTCCAATAATTCACCCCTCCACTTT	CASRWTGTQHSNNSPLHF
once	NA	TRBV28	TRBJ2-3	TGTGCCAGCAGACGGACAGATACGCAGTATTTT	CASRRTDTQYF
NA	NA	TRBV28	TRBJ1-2	TGTGCCAGCAGTTTTGGAGGGACGTATGGCTACACCTTC	CASSFGGTYGYTF
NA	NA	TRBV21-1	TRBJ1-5	TGTGCCAGACAGGCTAGCAATCAGCCCCAGCATTTT	CARQASNQPQHF
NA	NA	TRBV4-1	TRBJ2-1	TGCGCCAGCAGCTCCAGCGGGTCAAGCTCCTACAATGAGCAGTTCTTC	CASSSSGSSSYNEQFF
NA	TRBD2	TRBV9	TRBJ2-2	TGTGCCAGCAGCGGAATGACACCGACTAGCGGGAGAGGCACCGGGGAGCTGTTTTTT	CASSGMTPTSGRGTGELFF
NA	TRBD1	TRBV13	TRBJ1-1	TGTGCCAGCAGCTTAGGCGGACAGGGAGGCTCTGAAGCTTTCTTT	CASSLGGQGGSEAFF
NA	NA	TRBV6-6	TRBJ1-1	TGTGCCAGCAGTCGTGGGAACACTGAAGCTTTCTTT	CASSRGNTEAFF
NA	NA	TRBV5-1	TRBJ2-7	TGCGCCAGCAGCCCCCGGCCCGTTTTCGAGCAGTACTTC	CASSPRPVFEQYF
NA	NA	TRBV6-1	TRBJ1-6	TGTGCCAGCATTGAATCGGGACTTAATTCACCCCTCCACTTT	CASIESGLNSPLHF
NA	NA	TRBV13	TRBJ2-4	TGTGCCAGCAGCTTAGGGGCCACGGCGGACATTCAGTACTTC	CASSLGATADIQYF
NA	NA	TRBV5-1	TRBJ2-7	TGCGCCAGCAGCTTTCAGGGTTACGAGCAGTACTTC	CASSFQGYEQYF
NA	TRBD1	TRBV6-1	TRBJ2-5	TGTGCCAGTCGGTTGGGACAGAACCAAGAGACCCAGTACTTC	CASRLGQNQETQYF
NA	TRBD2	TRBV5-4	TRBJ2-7	TGTGCCAGCAGCTATAGCGGGAAATACGAGCAGTACTTC	CASSYSGKYEQYF
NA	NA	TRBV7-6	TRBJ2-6	TGTGCCAGCAGCTGGGAACCTGGGGCCAACGTCCTGACTTTC	CASSWEPGANVLTF
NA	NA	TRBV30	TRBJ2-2	TGTGCCTGGAGTGTCAGGGCAACCGGGGAGCTGTTTTTT	CAWSVRATGELFF
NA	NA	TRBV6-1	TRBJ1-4	TGTGCCAGCAGTGTGACGGTTGCAACTAATGAAAAACTGTTTTTT	CASSVTVATNEKLFF
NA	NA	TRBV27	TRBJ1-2	TGTGCCAGCAGTTTATCCCCCACGGCAGCTAACTATGGCTACACCTTC	CASSLSPTAANYGYTF